Following are 3 T cell receptor beta chains from one sample sequenced in a study of CD8+ T cells in alopecia areata. RNA was extracted and reverse transcribed into cDNA as the sequencing template. Measured with immunoSEQ multiplex PCR; TCRdb has only the in-frame clones, and not every one. The sample is made up of approximately 110,000 clones, none counted only once. Sequenced input: lesional skin. Receptors originate from a C3H/HeJ mouse with alopecia areata. Mice of this strain are of MHC haplotype H2-k.

About this clone: Gene and germline names: mouse. The missing CDR3 end, 4 residues past where the read stops, is filled in from the germline J gene. V is TRBV1 and J is TRBJ2-5; 7 bases are a match to TRBD1. Per the germline V gene, CDR1 is NSQYPW and CDR2 is LRSPGD (reference sequence). The CDR3 has 16 residues. Losses at the gene ends were 1 base for V and 2 bases for J; bases not matched to a gene: 6. The CDR3 bases that were read are TGCACCTGCAGTGCAGCCGGAGACAGGGCCCAAGAC. Protein: CTCSAAGDRAQD. The whole CDR3 is CTCSAAGDRAQDTQYF.

This clone was detected ten times or more. TCRdb's protein does not match the DNA translation at residue 13; the protein provided is translated from the DNA. Gene names and germline refer to mouse. Coverage ceases 3 residues before the CDR3 finishes, and the germline J gene fills in the end. The chain uses TRBV13-2 and TRBJ1-6, with 8 bases that match TRBD1. TRBJ1-6 is an ORF; its function is uncertain. From germline, CDR1 is NNHNN and CDR2 SYGAGS (reference sequence). The CDR3 covers 16 residues. V lost 3 bases and J lost 0; bases outside the gene matches: 2. The CDR3 bases that were read are TGTGCCAGCGGTGGGACAGGGAATTCCTATAATTCGCCC. It translates to CASGGTGNSYNSP. The CDR3 in full is CASGGTGNSYNSPLYF.

This clone was picked up a small number of times. Each gene name is a mouse one. The CDR3 is cut off 4 residues early in the read; its end comes from the germline J gene. The chain employs TRBV1 and TRBJ2-5; perhaps TRBD1 as D (6 bases). The V gene's germline CDR1 is NSQYPW and CDR2 LRSPGD (reference sequence). The CDR3 length is 15 residues. V lost 0 bases and J lost 1, with 8 bases in between. The part of the CDR3 DNA that was read is TGCACCTGCAGTGCAGAGGGACATCACCAAGAC. It specifies CTCSAEGHHQD. The whole CDR3 protein is CTCSAEGHHQDTQYF. Using reference TRBV1 and TRBJ2-5 for the parts outside the CDR3, the full variable domain is VTLLEQNPRWRLVPRGQAVNLRCILKNSQYPWMSWYQQDLQKQLQWLFTLRSPGDKEVKSLPGADYLATRVTDTELRLQVANMSQGRTLYCTCSAEGHHQDTQYFGPGTRLLVL.